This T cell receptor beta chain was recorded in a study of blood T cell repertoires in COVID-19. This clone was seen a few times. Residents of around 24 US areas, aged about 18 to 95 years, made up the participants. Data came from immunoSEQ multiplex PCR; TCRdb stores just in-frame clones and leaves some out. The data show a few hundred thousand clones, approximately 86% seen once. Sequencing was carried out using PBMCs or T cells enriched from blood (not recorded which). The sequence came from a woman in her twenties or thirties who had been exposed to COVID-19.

Here the CDR3 reads CASRTGTGGPYTF. CDR3 DNA: TGTGCCAGCAGGACCGGGACAGGGGGGCCTTACACCTTC. This sequence joins TRBV9 and TRBJ1-2; 11 nucleotides match TRBD1. The CDR3 length is 13 residues. With V trimmed by 5 bases and J by 11 bases, 8 bases remained unmatched. Germline CDR1 and CDR2: SGDLS and YYNGEE.